Listed here are 8 T cell receptor beta chains from one sample, sequenced in a study of blood T cells in healthy people across ages. For the second PCR, which ran for 7 to 11 cycles, a sample-barcoded 5' primer and a J-beta primer mix were used. TCRdb independently ran MiXCR on the 5' RACE reads; one entry per CDR3 protein. Of almost 800,000 distinct CDR3 sequences in the sample, 55% to 75% are singletons; the top ten hold approximately 23%. Specimen: blood. The receptors come from a man younger than 45 in good health.

The CDR3 region is CASIPQRRGLAEQYF. CDR3 sequence (DNA): TGTGCCAGCATCCCCCAAAGGAGGGGGCTCGCCGAGCAGTACTTC. The chain couples TRBV28 to TRBJ2-7; a weak D match, TRBD1 (7 bases). The CDR3 contains 15 residues. V lost 7 bases, J lost 6 bases, and 22 bases lay in between. Germline CDR1 reads MDHEN; CDR2 reads SYDVKM.

This clonotype came up a few times. The chain is built from TRBV6-6 and TRBJ2-5; 7 bases fit TRBD1. With V trimmed by 2 bases and J by 3 bases, 9 bases remained unmatched. This CDR3 has 16 residues. Per the germline V gene, CDR1 is MNHNY and CDR2 is SVGAGI (reference sequence). CDR3 bases: TGTGCCAGCAGTTACGCAGACAGGGCCAGAAAAGAGACCCAGTACTTC. This gives the protein CASSYADRARKETQYF.

The rearrangement uses TRBV29-1 and TRBJ2-7, with D maybe TRBD2 (6 bases). Germline assignment: CDR1 SQVTM and CDR2 ANQGSEA. The CDR3 has 13 amino acids. Between the trimmed V and J ends, which lost 6 bases and 0 bases, there was a span of 12 bases. CDR3 sequence (DNA): TGCAGCGTGAGGGACTTACGCTCCTACGAGCAGTACTTC. This codes for CSVRDLRSYEQYF.

J is TRBJ2-3 and V is TRBV30; D not certain. The CDR3 runs 12 residues. Germline V lookup: CDR1 GTSNPN, CDR2 SVGIG (reference sequence). The V end was cut by 0 bases, the J end by 4 bases, with 5 bases between. This CDR3 is CAWSVLADTQYF. The CDR3 region has the DNA TGTGCCTGGAGTGTACTGGCAGATACGCAGTATTTT. The full variable domain, rest sourced from reference TRBV30 and TRBJ2-3, is SQTIHQWPATLVQPVGSPLSLECTVEGTSNPNLYWYRQAAGRGLQLLFYSVGIGQISSEVPQNLSASRPQDRQFILSSKKLLLSDSGFYLCAWSVLADTQYFGPGTRLTVL.

The chain links TRBV29-1 to TRBJ2-1; TRBD2 agrees at 13 bases. The CDR3 is made up of 13 amino acids. Germline loops: CDR1 SQVTM, CDR2 ANQGSEA. With V trimmed by 7 bases and J by 7 bases, 4 bases remained unmatched. Written as DNA, the CDR3 is TGCAGCGCCCTACTAGCGGGAGGGAATGAGCAGTTCTTC. It codes for CSALLAGGNEQFF.

DNA for the CDR3: TGTGCCAGCAGGGGGACTCTCCCTGGGCAGTACTTC. Protein product: CASRGTLPGQYF. The V call is TRBV2, the J call TRBJ2-5, with D maybe TRBD2 (6 bases). Germline V gene sequence: CDR1 SNHLY, CDR2 FYNNEI. This CDR3 has 12 residues. Trimming shortened V by 6 bases and J by 11 bases, and 16 bases separated the two germline ends. The full variable domain, with the rest looked up from reference TRBV2 and TRBJ2-5, is EPEVTQTPSHQVTQMGQEVILRCVPISNHLYFYWYRQILGQKVEFLVSFYNNEISEKSEIFDDQFSVERPDGSNFTLKIRSTKLEDSAMYFCASRGTLPGQYFGPGTRLLVL.

The chain recombines TRBV16 with TRBJ1-5; possibly TRBD1 for D (6 bases). The CDR3 loop spans 13 amino acids. Germline V gene data show CDR1 as KGHSY and CDR2 as FQNENV. Between the trimmed V and J ends, which lost 6 bases and 7 bases, there was a span of 13 bases. The CDR3 nucleotides are TGTGCCAGCAGACAGGGTCCGGGCCAGCCCCAGCATTTT. It yields the protein CASRQGPGQPQHF.

In its sample, this clonotype was seen once. This chain joins TRBV5-1 and TRBJ2-5; 9 bases line up with TRBD1. V lost 0 bases, J lost 11 bases, and 14 bases stayed unmatched. Germline-derived CDR1 and CDR2 are SGHRS and YFSETQ. The CDR3 is made up of 16 amino acids. DNA for the CDR3: TGCGCCAGCAGCTTGGGGACAGGGGTATCCTACAATGAGCAGTACTTC. Translated: CASSLGTGVSYNEQYF. The entire variable domain, with the rest obtained from reference TRBV5-1 and TRBJ2-5, is as follows: KAGVTQTPRYLIKTRGQQVTLSCSPISGHRSVSWYQQTPGQGLQFLFEYFSETQRNKGNFPGRFSGRQFSNSRSEMNVSTLELGDSALYLCASSLGTGVSYNEQYFGPGTRLLVL.